Sequencing of this T cell receptor (beta chain) was carried out in a study of cytomegalovirus exposure and HLA in healthy donors. General study results and limits: Presence/absence analyses assumed roughly uniform sequencing depth across donors, which may not hold.

Nominal health characterized the donors when sampled, though unrecorded immune exposures were likely. With respect to this clone: The antigen is unknown.

Trimming pared 4 bases from V and 11 bases from J, leaving 17 bases between. Germline V gene lookup returns CDR1 SGHDN and CDR2 FVKESK. The CDR3 extends over 13 amino acids. With 60 Vbeta and 13 Jbeta primers, the PCR was carried out. Data came from immunoSEQ multiplex PCR; TCRdb stores just in-frame clones and leaves some out. The table includes under 95,000 clones, around three quarters detected once. The J gene is TRBJ2-5, the V gene TRBV14, with TRBD2 as a possible D gene (6 bases). Sequencing used PBMCs. The origin of this receptor is a male donor in good health and CMV-seronegative. The CDR3 protein is CASSPLTSREQYF. CDR3 nucleotide sequence: TGTGCCAGCAGCCCACTGACTAGTCGGGAGCAGTACTTC.